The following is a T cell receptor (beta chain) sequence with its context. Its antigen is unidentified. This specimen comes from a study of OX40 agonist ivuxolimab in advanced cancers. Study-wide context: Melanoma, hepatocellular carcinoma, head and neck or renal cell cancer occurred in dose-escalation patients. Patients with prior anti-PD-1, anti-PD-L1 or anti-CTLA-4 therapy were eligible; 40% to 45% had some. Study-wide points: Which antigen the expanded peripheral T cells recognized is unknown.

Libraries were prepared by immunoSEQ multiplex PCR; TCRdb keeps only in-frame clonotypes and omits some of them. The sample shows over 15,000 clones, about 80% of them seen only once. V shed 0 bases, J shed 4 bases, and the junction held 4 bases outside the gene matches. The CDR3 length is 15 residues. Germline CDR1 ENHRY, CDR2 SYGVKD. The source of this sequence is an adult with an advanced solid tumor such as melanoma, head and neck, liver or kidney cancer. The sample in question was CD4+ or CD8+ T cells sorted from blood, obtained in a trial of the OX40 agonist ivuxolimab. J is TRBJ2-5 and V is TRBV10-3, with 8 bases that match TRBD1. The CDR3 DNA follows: TGTGCCATCAGTGAGTCGCGGACAGGGCGAGAGACCCAGTACTTC. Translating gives CAISESRTGRETQYF.